These T cell receptor beta chains were read from a single sample in a study of T-cell memory formation after mild COVID-19. TCRdb re-derived calls from the 5' RACE reads in MiXCR, one entry per CDR3 protein. Here the sample spans just over 350,000 distinct CDR3 sequences, approximately 15% being singletons. Sample: PBMCs or a T cell subset sorted from them (not recorded which). The receptor source for this set is a young man who had mild COVID-19 (a few samples of this study predate the infection). Cell type and time point are not known. CDR3s include the opening cysteine and the closing phenylalanine or tryptophan. Each record gives: CDR3 length, J gene, D gene, V gene, clone size, CDR3 protein, CDR3 DNA. The D gene is left open where the match is weak. Expanded clones are given a class, and other clones once, few, many or no size at all.

len: 15
j_gene: TRBJ2-2
d_gene: TRBD2
v_gene: TRBV28
abundance: few
CDR3aa: CASLSGGVSTGELFF
CDR3nt: TGTGCCTCCCTTAGCGGGGGGGTTTCCACCGGGGAGCTGTTTTTT

len: 13
j_gene: TRBJ1-4
d_gene: -
v_gene: TRBV5-1
abundance: -
CDR3aa: CASSSRDREKLFF
CDR3nt: TGCGCCAGCAGTTCCAGAGACAGGGAAAAACTGTTTTTT

len: 12
j_gene: TRBJ1-1
d_gene: -
v_gene: TRBV6-5
abundance: few
CDR3aa: CASSSDRLEAFF
CDR3nt: TGTGCCAGCAGTTCCGACAGACTAGAAGCTTTCTTT

len: 15
j_gene: TRBJ1-5
d_gene: -
v_gene: TRBV12-3/TRBV12-4
abundance: -
CDR3aa: CASSFRQLSNQPQHF
CDR3nt: TGTGCCAGCAGTTTTCGACAGTTAAGCAATCAGCCCCAGCATTTT

len: 14
j_gene: TRBJ1-2
d_gene: TRBD1
v_gene: TRBV12-3/TRBV12-4
abundance: few
CDR3aa: CASSLRGDRDGYTF
CDR3nt: TGTGCCAGCAGTTTACGCGGGGACAGGGATGGCTACACCTTC

len: 14
j_gene: TRBJ1-1
d_gene: -
v_gene: TRBV7-9
abundance: many
CDR3aa: CASSFGQLNTEAFF
CDR3nt: TGTGCCAGCAGCTTCGGACAGTTGAACACTGAAGCTTTCTTT

len: 13
j_gene: TRBJ2-1
d_gene: TRBD2
v_gene: TRBV7-8
abundance: -
CDR3aa: CASSFRTSEEQFF
CDR3nt: TGTGCCAGCAGCTTCAGGACTAGCGAGGAGCAGTTCTTC

len: 13
j_gene: TRBJ2-7
d_gene: -
v_gene: TRBV27
abundance: few
CDR3aa: CASSLLQGNEQYF
CDR3nt: TGTGCCAGCAGTTTATTACAGGGCAACGAGCAGTACTTC

len: 16
j_gene: TRBJ2-3
d_gene: -
v_gene: TRBV7-2
abundance: -
CDR3aa: CASSFLLRGLTDTQYF
CDR3nt: TGTGCCAGCAGCTTTCTGCTTCGTGGTCTCACAGATACGCAGTATTTT

len: 16
j_gene: TRBJ2-3
d_gene: -
v_gene: TRBV24-1
abundance: few
CDR3aa: CATSDPRGNPTDTQYF
CDR3nt: TGTGCCACCAGTGACCCCCGAGGGAACCCCACAGATACGCAGTATTTT

len: 14
j_gene: TRBJ1-1
d_gene: TRBD1
v_gene: TRBV5-1
abundance: -
CDR3aa: CASSLVGGETEAFF
CDR3nt: TGCGCCAGCAGCTTGGTAGGGGGCGAAACTGAAGCTTTCTTT

len: 12
j_gene: TRBJ1-1
d_gene: TRBD1
v_gene: TRBV29-1
abundance: -
CDR3aa: CSVFTGGVEAFF
CDR3nt: TGCAGCGTCTTTACAGGGGGGGTAGAAGCTTTCTTT

len: 14
j_gene: TRBJ1-2
d_gene: -
v_gene: TRBV5-1
abundance: many
CDR3aa: CASSFDSLYYGYTF
CDR3nt: TGCGCCAGCAGCTTCGACAGCCTATACTATGGCTACACCTTC

len: 13
j_gene: TRBJ1-4
d_gene: -
v_gene: TRBV7-2
abundance: few
CDR3aa: CASSRAGWEKLFF
CDR3nt: TGTGCCAGCAGCCGGGCCGGGTGGGAAAAACTGTTTTTT

len: 15
j_gene: TRBJ2-7
d_gene: -
v_gene: TRBV4-2
abundance: -
CDR3aa: CASSQEGRSVDEQYF
CDR3nt: TGTGCCAGCAGCCAAGAAGGTCGGTCTGTCGACGAGCAGTACTTC

len: 13
j_gene: TRBJ1-2
d_gene: -
v_gene: TRBV20-1
abundance: few
CDR3aa: CSARYRVLYGYTF
CDR3nt: TGCAGTGCTAGATACAGGGTGCTCTATGGCTACACCTTC

len: 17
j_gene: TRBJ2-2
d_gene: TRBD1
v_gene: TRBV4-2
abundance: many
CDR3aa: CASSQEGEGGASGELFF
CDR3nt: TGTGCCAGCAGCCAAGAGGGGGAAGGGGGCGCGTCCGGGGAGCTGTTTTTT

len: 14
j_gene: TRBJ2-1
d_gene: -
v_gene: TRBV29-1
abundance: many
CDR3aa: CSVEEMLVGPEQFF
CDR3nt: TGCAGCGTTGAAGAAATGCTTGTAGGGCCTGAGCAGTTCTTC

len: 13
j_gene: TRBJ1-5
d_gene: -
v_gene: TRBV30
abundance: -
CDR3aa: CAWSGDAAGPQHF
CDR3nt: TGTGCCTGGAGCGGGGACGCGGCGGGGCCCCAGCATTTT

len: 14
j_gene: TRBJ2-4
d_gene: -
v_gene: TRBV20-1
abundance: many
CDR3aa: CSARESLAKNIQYF
CDR3nt: TGCAGTGCTAGAGAGTCGCTAGCCAAAAACATTCAGTACTTC

len: 16
j_gene: TRBJ1-4
d_gene: -
v_gene: TRBV30
abundance: -
CDR3aa: CAWSSGQPYSDEKLFF
CDR3nt: TGTGCCTGGAGCTCCGGACAGCCTTATTCGGATGAAAAACTGTTTTTT

len: 14
j_gene: TRBJ1-3
d_gene: TRBD1
v_gene: TRBV12-3/TRBV12-4
abundance: few
CDR3aa: CASSYRGPGNTIYF
CDR3nt: TGTGCCAGCAGTTACAGGGGCCCTGGAAACACCATATATTTT

len: 16
j_gene: TRBJ1-1
d_gene: -
v_gene: TRBV18
abundance: -
CDR3aa: CASSPQRGGRNTEAFF
CDR3nt: TGTGCCAGCTCACCACAAAGGGGCGGACGGAACACTGAAGCTTTCTTT

len: 16
j_gene: TRBJ2-7
d_gene: TRBD1
v_gene: TRBV12-3/TRBV12-4
abundance: -
CDR3aa: CASSFLGGDSVYEQYF
CDR3nt: TGTGCCAGCAGTTTCCTAGGGGGCGATTCCGTCTACGAGCAGTACTTC

len: 15
j_gene: TRBJ2-4
d_gene: -
v_gene: TRBV7-2
abundance: few
CDR3aa: CASSLAWTPRDIQYF
CDR3nt: TGTGCCAGCAGCTTAGCGTGGACACCACGGGACATTCAGTACTTC

len: 13
j_gene: TRBJ2-5
d_gene: -
v_gene: TRBV18
abundance: many
CDR3aa: CASSPTRGETQYF
CDR3nt: TGTGCCAGCAGTCCCACACGAGGAGAGACCCAGTACTTC

len: 16
j_gene: TRBJ1-6
d_gene: -
v_gene: TRBV6-5
abundance: -
CDR3aa: CASSYSKGPMGSPLHF
CDR3nt: TGTGCCAGCAGTTACTCGAAGGGGCCTATGGGGTCACCCCTCCACTTT

len: 11
j_gene: TRBJ1-1
d_gene: -
v_gene: TRBV6-5
abundance: few
CDR3aa: CASSYGAEAFF
CDR3nt: TGTGCCAGCAGTTACGGGGCTGAAGCTTTCTTT